The sequence of this TCR beta chain was determined in a study of shared clonotypes between healthy human individuals. In germline, CDR1 is SGDLS, CDR2 YYNGEE. The ends lost 0 bases at V and 0 bases at J; junction bases unmatched: 7. The CDR3 has 18 amino acids. This clone was counted once. Only in-frame clones appear in the TCRdb table, and some are missing; sequencing was by immunoSEQ multiplex PCR. This sample has 2.3 million or so clones, with approximately 93% found just once. Material for sequencing was naive CD4+ T cells from PBMCs. Subset reported: CD45RA+ positively selected. V and J are TRBV9 and TRBJ2-3; 10 nucleotides agree with TRBD2. The sequence derives from a man aged 18 to 30 in good health. Some clones in this sample may be carry-over from other donors' samples. CDR3 DNA: TGTGCCAGCAGCGTAGGTCCCCTAGCGGGAGTTAGCACAGATACGCAGTATTTT. Its protein is CASSVGPLAGVSTDTQYF.